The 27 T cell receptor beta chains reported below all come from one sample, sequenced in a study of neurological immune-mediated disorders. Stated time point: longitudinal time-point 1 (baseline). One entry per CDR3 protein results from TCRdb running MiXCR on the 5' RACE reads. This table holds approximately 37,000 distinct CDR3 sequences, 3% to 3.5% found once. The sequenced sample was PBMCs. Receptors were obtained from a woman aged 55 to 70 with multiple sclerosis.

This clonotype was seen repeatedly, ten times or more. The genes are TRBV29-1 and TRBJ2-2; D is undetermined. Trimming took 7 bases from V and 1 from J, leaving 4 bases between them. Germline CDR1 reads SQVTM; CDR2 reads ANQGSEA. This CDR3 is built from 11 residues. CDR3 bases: TGCAGCGCTCAGAACACCGGGGAGCTGTTTTTT. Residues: CSAQNTGELFF.

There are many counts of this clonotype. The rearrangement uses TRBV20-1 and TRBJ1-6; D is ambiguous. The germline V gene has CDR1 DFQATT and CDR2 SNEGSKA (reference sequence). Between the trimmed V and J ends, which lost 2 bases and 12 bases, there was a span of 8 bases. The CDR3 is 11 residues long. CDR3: CSARYREPLHF. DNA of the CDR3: TGCAGTGCTAGATATCGCGAACCCCTCCACTTT.

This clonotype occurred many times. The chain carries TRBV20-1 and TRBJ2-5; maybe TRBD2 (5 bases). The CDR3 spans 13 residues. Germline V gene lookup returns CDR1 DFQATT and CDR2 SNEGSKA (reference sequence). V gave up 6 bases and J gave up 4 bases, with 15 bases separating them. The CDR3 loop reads CSAWTDLGETQYF. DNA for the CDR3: TGCAGTGCCTGGACGGACTTGGGAGAGACCCAGTACTTC.

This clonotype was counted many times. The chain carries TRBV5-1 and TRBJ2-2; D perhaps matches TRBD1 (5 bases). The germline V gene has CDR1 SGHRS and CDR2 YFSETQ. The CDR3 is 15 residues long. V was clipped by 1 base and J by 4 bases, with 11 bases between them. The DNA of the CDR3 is TGCGCCAGCAGCTTGCTAATTGGGGCCACCGGGGAGCTGTTTTTT. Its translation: CASSLLIGATGELFF.

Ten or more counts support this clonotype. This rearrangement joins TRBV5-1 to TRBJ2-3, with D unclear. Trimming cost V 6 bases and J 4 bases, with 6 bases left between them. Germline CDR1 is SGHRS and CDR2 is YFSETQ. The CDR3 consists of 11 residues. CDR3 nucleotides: TGCGCCAGCACCTCTTCAGATACGCAGTATTTT. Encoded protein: CASTSSDTQYF.

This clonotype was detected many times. Here the CDR3 reads CASTYIAQNTEAFF. DNA of the CDR3: TGTGCCAGCACCTACATTGCACAGAACACTGAAGCTTTCTTT. This chain joins TRBV12-3 or TRBV12-4 and TRBJ1-1; D gene ambiguous. The CDR3 contains 14 residues. Trimming shortened V by 7 bases and J by 1 base, and 13 bases separated the two germline ends.

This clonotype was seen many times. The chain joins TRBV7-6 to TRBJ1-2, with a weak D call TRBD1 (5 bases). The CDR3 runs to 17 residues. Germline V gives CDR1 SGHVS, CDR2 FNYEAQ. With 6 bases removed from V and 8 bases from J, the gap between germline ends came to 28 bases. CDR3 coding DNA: TGTGCCAGCAGGCCCCTACAGGATAGAAGGGTTTTTGGAGGCTACACCTTC. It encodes CASRPLQDRRVFGGYTF.

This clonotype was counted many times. The CDR3 sequence: CSASSQGGTTEAFF. CDR3 bases: TGCAGTGCTAGCTCACAGGGGGGAACCACTGAAGCTTTCTTT. V is TRBV20-1 and J is TRBJ1-1, with TRBD1 identical over 8 bases. The germline V gene has CDR1 DFQATT and CDR2 SNEGSKA (reference sequence). With V trimmed by 3 bases and J by 4 bases, 7 bases remained unmatched. The CDR3 runs 14 residues.

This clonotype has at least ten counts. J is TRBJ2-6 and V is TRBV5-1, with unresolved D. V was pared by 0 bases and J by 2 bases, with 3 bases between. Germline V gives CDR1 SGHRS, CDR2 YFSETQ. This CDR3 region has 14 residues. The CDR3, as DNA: TGCGCCAGCAGCTTGGTTCCTGGGGCCAACGTCCTGACTTTC. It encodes CASSLVPGANVLTF.

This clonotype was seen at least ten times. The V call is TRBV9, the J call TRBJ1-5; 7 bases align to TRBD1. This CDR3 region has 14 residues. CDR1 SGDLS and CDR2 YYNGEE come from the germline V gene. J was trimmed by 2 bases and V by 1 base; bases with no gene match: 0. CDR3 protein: CASSVTGGNQPQHF. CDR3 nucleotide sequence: TGTGCCAGCAGCGTAACAGGGGGCAATCAGCCCCAGCATTTT.

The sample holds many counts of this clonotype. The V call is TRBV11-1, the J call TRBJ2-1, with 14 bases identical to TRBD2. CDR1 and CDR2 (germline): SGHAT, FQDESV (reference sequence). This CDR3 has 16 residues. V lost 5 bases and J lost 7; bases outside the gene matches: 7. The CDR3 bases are TGTGCCAGCAGCCCACGACTAGCGGGGGGGCCGAATGAGCAGTTCTTC. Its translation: CASSPRLAGGPNEQFF.

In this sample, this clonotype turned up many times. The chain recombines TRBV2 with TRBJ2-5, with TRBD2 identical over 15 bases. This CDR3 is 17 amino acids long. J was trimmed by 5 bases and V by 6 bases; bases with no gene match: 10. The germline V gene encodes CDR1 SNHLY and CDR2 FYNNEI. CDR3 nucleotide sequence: TGTGCCAGCAGCCACGGACTAGCGGGGGGGCAGGGGGAGACCCAGTACTTC. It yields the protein CASSHGLAGGQGETQYF.

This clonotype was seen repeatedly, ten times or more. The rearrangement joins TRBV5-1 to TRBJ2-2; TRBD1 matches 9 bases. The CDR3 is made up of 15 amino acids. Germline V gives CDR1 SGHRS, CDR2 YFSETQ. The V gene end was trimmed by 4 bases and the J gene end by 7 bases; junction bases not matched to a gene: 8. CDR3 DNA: TGCGCCAGCAGCCCCTCGGGACAGGGCGGCGGGGAGCTGTTTTTT. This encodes CASSPSGQGGGELFF.

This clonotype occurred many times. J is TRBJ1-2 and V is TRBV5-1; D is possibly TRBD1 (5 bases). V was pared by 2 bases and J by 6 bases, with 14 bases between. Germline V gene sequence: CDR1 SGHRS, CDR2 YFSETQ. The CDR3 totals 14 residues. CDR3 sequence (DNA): TGCGCCAGCAGCTTACGGGGCTATCCCGATGGCTACACCTTC. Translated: CASSLRGYPDGYTF.

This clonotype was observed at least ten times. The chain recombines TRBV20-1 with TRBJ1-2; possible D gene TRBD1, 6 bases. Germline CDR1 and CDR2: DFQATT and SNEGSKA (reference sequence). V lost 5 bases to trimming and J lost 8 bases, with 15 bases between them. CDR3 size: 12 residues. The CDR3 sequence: CSAPGEGSGYTF. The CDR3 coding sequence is TGCAGTGCTCCAGGGGAAGGGAGCGGCTACACCTTC.

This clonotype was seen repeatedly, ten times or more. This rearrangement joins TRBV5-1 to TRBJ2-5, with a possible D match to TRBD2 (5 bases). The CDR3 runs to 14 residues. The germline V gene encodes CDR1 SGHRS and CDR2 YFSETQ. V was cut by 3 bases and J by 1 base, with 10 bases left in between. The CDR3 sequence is CASSSAAFQETQYF. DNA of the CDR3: TGCGCCAGCAGCTCAGCGGCTTTCCAAGAGACCCAGTACTTC.

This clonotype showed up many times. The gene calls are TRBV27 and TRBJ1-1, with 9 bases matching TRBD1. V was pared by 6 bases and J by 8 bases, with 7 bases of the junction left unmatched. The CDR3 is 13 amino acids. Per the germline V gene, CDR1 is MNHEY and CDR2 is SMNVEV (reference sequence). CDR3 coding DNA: TGTGCCAGCAGCCGGTGGACAGGGGACGAAGCTTTCTTT. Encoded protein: CASSRWTGDEAFF.

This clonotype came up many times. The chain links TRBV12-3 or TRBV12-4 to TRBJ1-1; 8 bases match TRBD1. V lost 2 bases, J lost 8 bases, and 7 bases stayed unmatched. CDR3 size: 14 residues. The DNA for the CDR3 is TGTGCCAGCAGTTTAAGGGCGCGGGACAGGGAAGCTTTCTTT. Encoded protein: CASSLRARDREAFF.

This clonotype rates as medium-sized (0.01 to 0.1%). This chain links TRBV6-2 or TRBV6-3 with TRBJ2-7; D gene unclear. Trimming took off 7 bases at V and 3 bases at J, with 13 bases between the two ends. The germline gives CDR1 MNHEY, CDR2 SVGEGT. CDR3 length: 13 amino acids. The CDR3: CASTSVDDYEQYF. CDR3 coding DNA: TGTGCCAGCACCTCCGTGGACGACTACGAGCAGTACTTC.

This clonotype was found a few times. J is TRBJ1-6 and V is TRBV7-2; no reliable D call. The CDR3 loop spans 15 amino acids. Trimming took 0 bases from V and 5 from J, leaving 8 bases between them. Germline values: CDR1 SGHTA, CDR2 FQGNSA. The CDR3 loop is CASSLAKLDNSPLHF. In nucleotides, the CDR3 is TGTGCCAGCAGCTTAGCGAAGCTGGATAATTCACCCCTCCACTTT. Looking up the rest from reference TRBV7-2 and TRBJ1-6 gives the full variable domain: GAGVSQSPSNKVTEKGKDVELRCDPISGHTALYWYRQSLGQGLEFLIYFQGNSAPDKSGLPSDRFSAERTGGSVSTLTIQRTQQEDSAVYLCASSLAKLDNSPLHFGNGTRLTVT.

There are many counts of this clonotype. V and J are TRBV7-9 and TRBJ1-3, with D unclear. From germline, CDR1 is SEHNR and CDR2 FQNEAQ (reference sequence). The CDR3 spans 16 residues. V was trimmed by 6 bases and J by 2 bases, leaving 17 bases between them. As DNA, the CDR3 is TGTGCCAGCAGTACTGACGGACCGAGGGCTGGAAACACCATATATTTT. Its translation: CASSTDGPRAGNTIYF. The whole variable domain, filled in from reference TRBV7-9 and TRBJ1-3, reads DTGVSQNPRHKITKRGQNVTFRCDPISEHNRLYWYRQTLGQGPEFLTYFQNEAQLEKSRLLSDRFSAERPKGSFSTLEIQRTEQGDSAMYLCASSTDGPRAGNTIYFGEGSWLTVV.

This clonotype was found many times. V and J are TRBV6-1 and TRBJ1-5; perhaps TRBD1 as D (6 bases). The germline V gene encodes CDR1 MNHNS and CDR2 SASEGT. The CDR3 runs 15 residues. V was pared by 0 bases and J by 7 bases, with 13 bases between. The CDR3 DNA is TGTGCCAGCAGTGAAGCGCAGGTCGGGGGCCAGCCCCAGCATTTT. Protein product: CASSEAQVGGQPQHF.

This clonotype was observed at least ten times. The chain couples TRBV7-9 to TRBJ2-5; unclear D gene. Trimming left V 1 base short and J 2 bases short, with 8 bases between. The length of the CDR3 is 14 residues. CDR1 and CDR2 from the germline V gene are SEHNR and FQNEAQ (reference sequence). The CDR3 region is CASSLVLNQETQYF. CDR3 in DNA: TGTGCCAGCAGCTTAGTCTTGAATCAAGAGACCCAGTACTTC.

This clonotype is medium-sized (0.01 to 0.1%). The DNA of the CDR3 is TGTGCCAGCAGCTTTGCTACGGGGGGGCCGGATGAGCAGTTCTTC. Protein sequence: CASSFATGGPDEQFF. V and J are TRBV5-5 and TRBJ2-1; 8 positions match TRBD2. This CDR3 contains 15 residues. Germline V lookup: CDR1 SGHKS, CDR2 YYEKEE (reference sequence). J was trimmed by 8 bases and V by 2 bases; bases with no gene match: 9.

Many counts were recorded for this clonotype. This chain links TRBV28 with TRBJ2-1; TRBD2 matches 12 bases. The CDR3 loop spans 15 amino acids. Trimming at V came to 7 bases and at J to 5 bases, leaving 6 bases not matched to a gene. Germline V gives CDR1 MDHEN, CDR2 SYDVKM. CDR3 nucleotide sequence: TGTGCCAGCATCCCTAGCGGGGGGGACCACAATGAGCAGTTCTTC. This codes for CASIPSGGDHNEQFF.

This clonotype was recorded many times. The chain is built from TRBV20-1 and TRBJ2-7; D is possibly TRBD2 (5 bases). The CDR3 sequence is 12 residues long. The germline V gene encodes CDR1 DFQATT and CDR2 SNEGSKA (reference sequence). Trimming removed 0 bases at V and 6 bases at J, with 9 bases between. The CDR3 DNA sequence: TGCAGTGCTAGAGATCAAGCGGCCGAGCAGTACTTC. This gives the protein CSARDQAAEQYF.

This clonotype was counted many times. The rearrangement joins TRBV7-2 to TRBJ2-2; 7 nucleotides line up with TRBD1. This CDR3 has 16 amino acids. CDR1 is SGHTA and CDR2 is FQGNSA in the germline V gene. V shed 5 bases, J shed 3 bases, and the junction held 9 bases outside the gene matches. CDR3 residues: CASSATGRLYTGELFF. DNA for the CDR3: TGTGCCAGCAGCGCGACAGGGCGTTTGTACACCGGGGAGCTGTTTTTT.